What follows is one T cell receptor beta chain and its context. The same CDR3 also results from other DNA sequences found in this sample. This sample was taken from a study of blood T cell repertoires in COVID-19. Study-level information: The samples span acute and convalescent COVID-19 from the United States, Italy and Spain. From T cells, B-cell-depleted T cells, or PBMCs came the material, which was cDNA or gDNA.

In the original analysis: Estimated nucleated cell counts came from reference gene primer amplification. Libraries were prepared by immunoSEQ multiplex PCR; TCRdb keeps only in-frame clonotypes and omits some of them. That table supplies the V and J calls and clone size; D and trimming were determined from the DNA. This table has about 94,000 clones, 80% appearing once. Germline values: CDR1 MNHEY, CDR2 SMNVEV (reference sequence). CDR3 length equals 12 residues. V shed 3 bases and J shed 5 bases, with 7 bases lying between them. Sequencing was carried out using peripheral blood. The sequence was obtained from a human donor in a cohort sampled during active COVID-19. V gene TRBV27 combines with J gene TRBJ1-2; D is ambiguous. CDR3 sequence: CASSFSGYGYTF. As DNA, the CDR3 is TGTGCCAGCAGTTTCTCGGGGTATGGCTACACCTTC.